The T cell receptor (beta chain) described here comes from a study of OX40 agonist ivuxolimab in advanced cancers. Study in general: Recorded diagnoses for dose-escalation patients were hepatocellular carcinoma, melanoma, renal cell or head and neck cancer. General study points: Expansion of clones was among the lowest in partial responders at 0.1-3.0 mg/kg. The authors also found low normalized T-cell clonal expansion in some nonresponders.

Blood samples were obtained at baseline, cycle 4 day 1, and cycle 7 day 1. Concerning this clone: Its antigen remains unidentified.

Clones were sequenced by immunoSEQ multiplex PCR, and TCRdb holds only the in-frame ones, with some missing. The data show nearly 65,000 clones, with 91% seen just once and roughly 4% held by the top ten. Germline CDR1 SGHRS, CDR2 YFSETQ. The CDR3 covers 16 residues. The V gene end was trimmed by 2 bases and the J gene end by 2 bases; junction bases not matched to a gene: 5. This chain connects TRBV5-1 to TRBJ2-3, with 10 bases matching TRBD2. Sequences were derived from CD4+ or CD8+ T cells sorted from blood, sampled in a trial of the OX40 agonist ivuxolimab. The clonotype was recovered from an adult with an advanced solid tumor such as melanoma, head and neck, liver or kidney cancer. The CDR3 DNA follows: TGCGCCAGCAGCTTAGAAGCGGGAGGGCCCACAGATACGCAGTATTTT. Protein: CASSLEAGGPTDTQYF.